The rows below give T cell receptor beta chains drawn from one sample of a study of T-cell memory formation after mild COVID-19. TCRdb reanalysed the 5' RACE reads using MiXCR and keeps one entry per CDR3 protein. Here the sample spans fewer than 350,000 distinct CDR3 sequences, over 15% being singletons. The sample comprised PBMCs or a T cell subset sorted from them (not recorded which). These receptors all stem from a man between 18 and 35 years old who had mild COVID-19 (a few samples of this study predate the infection). Cell type and time point are not known. The CDR3 runs from the conserved cysteine through the conserved F or W. A D gene is named only where the DNA matches it firmly. Not every row has a clone size; where given, it reads once, few, many or a size class.

V	D	size	length	J	CDR3	DNA
TRBV6-6	TRBD2	few	18	TRBJ2-1	CASSYPTSGGSSYNEQFF	TGTGCCAGCAGTTACCCGACTAGCGGGGGTAGCTCCTACAATGAGCAGTTCTTC
TRBV28	TRBD2	.	15	TRBJ2-5	CASSFSAGGAETQYF	TGTGCCAGCAGTTTTTCAGCGGGGGGAGCGGAGACCCAGTACTTC
TRBV27	.	few	14	TRBJ2-4	CASSFTGTKNIQYF	TGTGCCAGCAGTTTTACAGGGACCAAAAACATTCAGTACTTC
TRBV7-9	.	.	12	TRBJ2-7	CASRRNFYEQYF	TGTGCCAGCAGACGGAATTTCTACGAGCAGTACTTC
TRBV2	.	.	12	TRBJ2-5	CASRRTRETQYF	TGTGCCAGCAGAAGGACTCGAGAGACCCAGTACTTC
TRBV19	.	.	11	TRBJ1-1	CASIRNTEAFF	TGTGCCAGTATTCGGAACACTGAAGCTTTCTTT
TRBV5-5	.	.	13	TRBJ2-7	CASSADGNYEQYF	TGTGCCAGCAGCGCGGACGGTAACTACGAGCAGTACTTC
TRBV15	.	many	12	TRBJ2-3	CATSSDGDTQYF	TGTGCCACCAGCAGCGACGGAGATACGCAGTATTTT
TRBV10-3	TRBD1	.	15	TRBJ1-2	CAISVPGGYDYGYTF	TGTGCCATCAGTGTCCCAGGGGGGTACGACTATGGCTACACCTTC
TRBV5-1	TRBD1	.	15	TRBJ2-7	CASSLEGGDFYEQYF	TGCGCCAGCAGCTTGGAAGGGGGCGATTTTTACGAGCAGTACTTC
TRBV6-2/TRBV6-3	TRBD1	few	14	TRBJ2-7	CASSPDREIDEQYF	TGTGCCAGCAGTCCCGACAGGGAAATCGACGAGCAGTACTTC
TRBV12-3/TRBV12-4	.	.	16	TRBJ2-6	CASTLDGYSGANVLTF	TGTGCCAGCACCTTAGACGGATACTCTGGGGCCAACGTCCTGACTTTC
TRBV11-2	.	.	16	TRBJ2-1	CASSSAGRGPYNEQFF	TGTGCCAGCAGCTCCGCCGGGCGGGGGCCCTACAATGAGCAGTTCTTC